Below are 26 T cell receptor beta chains sequenced from a single sample in a study of PD-L1 blockade in urothelial cancer. This table comes from immunoSEQ multiplex PCR, and its TCRdb copy is limited to in-frame clones, with some not included. The data hold under 90,000 clones, with 85% to 95% observed a single time. This specimen consisted of PBMCs, obtained around atezolizumab (anti-PD-L1) treatment. The source is a man aged 55 to 70 with urothelial cancer.

V is TRBV28 and J is TRBJ1-5; no clear D. Germline values: CDR1 MDHEN, CDR2 SYDVKM. With 1 base removed from V and 2 bases from J, the gap between germline ends came to 12 bases. The CDR3 totals 16 residues. For the CDR3, the DNA is TGTGCCAGCAGTTTATATGCGGGCTTAGGCAATCAGCCCCAGCATTTT. Translating it yields CASSLYAGLGNQPQHF. Full variable domain (missing parts from reference TRBV28 and TRBJ1-5): DVKVTQSSRYLVKRTGEKVFLECVQDMDHENMFWYRQDPGLGLRLIYFSYDVKMKEKGDIPEGYSVSREKKERFSLILESASTNQTSMYLCASSLYAGLGNQPQHFGDGTRLSIL.

This rearrangement joins TRBV5-5 to TRBJ2-1; the match to TRBD2 covers 11 bases. The CDR3 contains 16 residues. The J segment lost 1 base and the V segment lost 2 bases, leaving 2 bases of the junction unmatched. Germline V gene sequence: CDR1 SGHKS, CDR2 YYEKEE (reference sequence). The CDR3 sequence is CASSLRTSGSYNEQFF. The CDR3 DNA follows: TGTGCCAGCAGCTTACGGACTAGCGGGTCCTACAATGAGCAGTTCTTC.

This chain joins TRBV6-5 and TRBJ1-2; TRBD1 agrees at 10 bases. After removal of 2 bases from V and 7 bases from J, the junction contained 4 bases not matched to a gene. The CDR3 consists of 14 residues. The germline V gene has CDR1 MNHEY and CDR2 SVGAGI. DNA of the CDR3: TGTGCCAGCAGTTACCATGGACAGGGGGGTGGCTACACCTTC. Residues: CASSYHGQGGGYTF.

This clone was detected only once. The V gene is TRBV5-4, the J gene TRBJ2-5; D perhaps matches TRBD1 (6 bases). The V end was cut by 3 bases, the J end by 3 bases, with 15 bases between. The CDR3 sequence is 15 residues long. CDR1 SGHNT and CDR2 YYREEE come from the germline V gene (reference sequence). The CDR3 protein is CASSYRVSGEETQYF. CDR3 DNA sequence: TGTGCCAGCAGCTACAGGGTTTCTGGGGAAGAGACCCAGTACTTC. Full variable domain (remainder filled in from reference TRBV5-4 and TRBJ2-5): ETGVTQSPTHLIKTRGQQVTLRCSSQSGHNTVSWYQQALGQGPQFIFQYYREEENGRGNFPPRFSGLQFPNYSSELNVNALELDDSALYLCASSYRVSGEETQYFGPGTRLLVL.

The V and J genes are TRBV5-8 and TRBJ2-7; TRBD1 is a possible D gene (6 bases). CDR1 and CDR2 from the germline V gene are SGHTS and YDEGEE. CDR3 length: 17 residues. Trimming left V 0 bases short and J 0 bases short, with 16 bases between. CDR3 sequence (DNA): TGTGCCAGCAGCTTGGAAGGGTGGGGGCTGGACTCCTACGAGCAGTACTTC. Translation gives CASSLEGWGLDSYEQYF.

This rearrangement joins TRBV28 to TRBJ2-7; D perhaps matches TRBD1 (5 bases). This CDR3 is built from 16 residues. V dropped 3 bases and J dropped 0 bases, with 15 bases sitting between them. The germline V gene encodes CDR1 MDHEN and CDR2 SYDVKM. The DNA for the CDR3 is TGTGCCAGCAGTTTGGGTGGGCAGGGTGGCTCCTACGAGCAGTACTTC. This encodes CASSLGGQGGSYEQYF.

The chain couples TRBV27 to TRBJ2-1, with TRBD2 matching 10 bases. V gave up 2 bases and J gave up 6 bases; unmatched junction bases: 4. The CDR3 length is 15 residues. From germline, CDR1 is MNHEY and CDR2 SMNVEV (reference sequence). CDR3 protein: CASSLVLAGFNEQFF. The CDR3 DNA sequence: TGTGCCAGCAGTTTAGTACTAGCGGGATTCAATGAGCAGTTCTTC.

This rearrangement joins TRBV30 to TRBJ1-5; 7 nucleotides agree with TRBD1. There are 13 residues in the CDR3. In germline, CDR1 is GTSNPN, CDR2 SVGIG (reference sequence). Trimming took 2 bases from V and 4 from J; bases not matched to a gene: 2. CDR3 coding DNA: TGTGCCTGGAGTCACAGGGGTAATCAGCCCCAGCATTTT. Protein product: CAWSHRGNQPQHF.

The chain is built from TRBV30 and TRBJ2-5, with 12 bases matching TRBD2. V lost 8 bases, J lost 4 bases, and 14 bases stayed unmatched. CDR3 size: 16 residues. Per the germline V gene, CDR1 is GTSNPN and CDR2 is SVGIG (reference sequence). CDR3: CALTGLAGFSGETQYF. The CDR3, as DNA: TGTGCCCTGACGGGACTAGCGGGTTTTTCTGGAGAGACCCAGTACTTC. The full variable domain, rest sourced from reference TRBV30 and TRBJ2-5, is SQTIHQWPATLVQPVGSPLSLECTVEGTSNPNLYWYRQAAGRGLQLLFYSVGIGQISSEVPQNLSASRPQDRQFILSSKKLLLSDSGFYLCALTGLAGFSGETQYFGPGTRLLVL.

The J gene is TRBJ1-2, the V gene TRBV30; a possible D gene is TRBD1 (5 bases). The V gene lost 3 bases and the J gene lost 7 bases, with 12 bases spanning the gap. The germline V gene encodes CDR1 GTSNPN and CDR2 SVGIG (reference sequence). The length of the CDR3 is 12 residues. The CDR3 DNA is TGTGCCTGGAGCCTCCCAGGGCTTGGCTACACCTTC. Its protein product is CAWSLPGLGYTF.

The rearrangement links TRBV9 to TRBJ2-5, with D maybe TRBD2 (5 bases). The V end was cut by 1 base, the J end by 5 bases, with 12 bases between. This CDR3 has 14 amino acids. CDR1 and CDR2 from the germline V gene are SGDLS and YYNGEE. CDR3 residues: CASSVQTRGETQYF. As DNA, the CDR3 is TGTGCCAGCAGCGTACAGACTCGAGGGGAGACCCAGTACTTC.

The chain combines TRBV4-2 with TRBJ2-5; a possible D gene is TRBD1 (6 bases). The germline CDR1 and CDR2 sequences are LGHNA and YNFKEQ. The V and J ends lost 0 bases and 4 bases respectively, with 15 bases between them. There are 16 residues in the CDR3. The CDR3 is CASSQDGRGGSETQYF. CDR3 in DNA: TGTGCCAGCAGCCAAGATGGGCGAGGGGGATCAGAGACCCAGTACTTC.

The V gene is TRBV30, the J gene TRBJ1-5; 9 bases fit TRBD1. The CDR3 spans 14 residues. Germline V gives CDR1 GTSNPN, CDR2 SVGIG (reference sequence). V lost 3 bases, J lost 7 bases, and 7 bases stayed unmatched. CDR3 DNA: TGTGCCTGGAGAATCACAGGGGGCGGACAGCCCCAGCATTTT. Its translation: CAWRITGGGQPQHF.

CDR3 residues: CASSPVRQGTYEQYF. The CDR3 bases are TGTGCCAGCTCACCAGTACGCCAGGGGACCTACGAGCAGTACTTC. The chain couples TRBV18 to TRBJ2-7; maybe TRBD1 (6 bases). Trimming cost V 2 bases and J 2 bases, with 13 bases left between them. The germline V gene encodes CDR1 KGHSH and CDR2 LQKENI. The CDR3 has 15 amino acids.

The rearrangement links TRBV20-1 to TRBJ2-7; D ambiguous. V was clipped by 6 bases and J by 11 bases, with 11 bases between them. CDR1 and CDR2 (germline): DFQATT, SNEGSKA (reference sequence). The CDR3 has 9 amino acids. The CDR3 DNA sequence: TGCAGTGCCCCCCCGGTGGAGTACTTC. Encoded protein: CSAPPVEYF.

V is TRBV5-4 and J is TRBJ2-2; 9 nucleotides align to TRBD2. The germline CDR1 and CDR2 sequences are SGHNT and YYREEE (reference sequence). Trimming took 4 bases from V and 5 from J; bases not matched to a gene: 9. This CDR3 has 16 residues. For the CDR3, the DNA is TGTGCCAGCAGCGGGGCGGGGGGGCCGAGTACCGGGGAGCTGTTTTTT. Amino acids: CASSGAGGPSTGELFF.

The rearrangement joins TRBV5-6 to TRBJ2-4; weak D call: TRBD1 (6 bases). The V and J ends lost 6 bases and 1 base respectively, with 11 bases between them. Germline loops: CDR1 SGHDT, CDR2 YYEEEE. This CDR3 contains 14 residues. DNA for the CDR3: TGTGCCAGCATCAGAAGGGGGGCCAAAAACATTCAGTACTTC. Its protein is CASIRRGAKNIQYF.

The chain combines TRBV5-5 with TRBJ1-1; D gene ambiguous. V was trimmed by 6 bases and J by 7 bases, leaving 16 bases between them. CDR3 size: 13 residues. CDR1 SGHKS and CDR2 YYEKEE come from the germline V gene (reference sequence). CDR3 loop: CASTLRDIHEAFF. In DNA form, the CDR3 reads TGTGCCAGCACCCTAAGAGACATTCATGAAGCTTTCTTT. The whole variable domain, filled in from reference TRBV5-5 and TRBJ1-1, reads DAGVTQSPTHLIKTRGQQVTLRCSPISGHKSVSWYQQVLGQGPQFIFQYYEKEERGRGNFPDRFSARQFPNYSSELNVNALLLGDSALYLCASTLRDIHEAFFGQGTRLTVV.

CDR3 nucleotides: TGTGCCAGTAGTACATCCGGGACTGAAACCTATGGCTACACCTTC. This codes for CASSTSGTETYGYTF. The chain has TRBV19 and TRBJ1-2; D possibly corresponds to TRBD1 (5 bases). This CDR3 has 15 amino acids. Germline loops: CDR1 LNHDA, CDR2 SQIVND (reference sequence). V lost 4 bases, J lost 4 bases, and 16 bases lay in between.

The rearrangement joins TRBV4-3 to TRBJ2-5; 9 bases are shared with TRBD2. This CDR3 is built from 14 residues. V shed 1 base, J shed 3 bases, and the junction held 0 bases outside the gene matches. In germline, CDR1 is LGHNA, CDR2 YSLEER. CDR3 sequence reads: CASSQGLAEETQYF. DNA for the CDR3: TGCGCCAGCAGCCAAGGACTAGCGGAAGAGACCCAGTACTTC.

This chain joins TRBV19 and TRBJ1-2, with 9 positions matching TRBD1. The ends lost 2 bases at V and 5 bases at J; junction bases unmatched: 12. The CDR3 totals 17 residues. Germline V gives CDR1 LNHDA, CDR2 SQIVND (reference sequence). CDR3 sequence reads: CASSILPKDRGGYGYTF. For the CDR3, the DNA is TGTGCCAGTAGTATATTACCCAAGGACAGGGGAGGGTATGGCTACACCTTC.

The chain couples TRBV5-1 to TRBJ1-6; TRBD1 agrees at 7 bases. From germline, CDR1 is SGHRS and CDR2 YFSETQ. With V trimmed by 4 bases and J by 7 bases, 14 bases remained unmatched. This CDR3 has 17 residues. Written as DNA, the CDR3 is TGCGCCAGCAGCCCGAAGACAGGGTCCGTCGAAAATTCACCCCTCCACTTT. Protein: CASSPKTGSVENSPLHF.

CDR3 residues: CASSPYPVGRPTEAFF. The CDR3 bases are TGTGCCAGCAGTCCATATCCGGTGGGGAGGCCCACTGAAGCTTTCTTT. The chain carries TRBV27 and TRBJ1-1; D unresolved. CDR1 is MNHEY and CDR2 is SMNVEV in the germline V gene (reference sequence). This CDR3 has 16 residues. Trimming took 5 bases from V and 4 from J, leaving 20 bases between them.

Note on this clone: One end of the junction varies from germline; a read error may be responsible. The V and J genes are TRBV29-1 and TRBJ2-3; TRBD2 agrees at 7 bases. In germline, CDR1 is SQVTM, CDR2 ANQGSEA. The CDR3 covers 14 residues. The CDR3 DNA reads as TGCAGCGTGGAAGGCGGGAGTATCGCAGATACGCAGTATTTT. It encodes CSVEGGSIADTQYF.

This sequence joins TRBV10-3 and TRBJ1-1, with TRBD1 identical over 7 bases. The CDR3 runs to 13 residues. Germline V gene data show CDR1 as ENHRY and CDR2 as SYGVKD. V dropped 11 bases and J dropped 0; count of bases not matched to a gene: 6. CDR3 nucleotide sequence: TGTGCCGCCCGGGACAGTTTGAACACTGAAGCTTTCTTT. This translates into CAARDSLNTEAFF.

The sample holds a few counts of this clone. The rearrangement joins TRBV2 to TRBJ1-4; TRBD1 is a possible D gene (6 bases). The CDR3 consists of 15 residues. From germline, CDR1 is SNHLY and CDR2 FYNNEI. Trimming stripped 7 bases from V and 2 bases from J, with 14 bases between. The CDR3 region is CASNDGGATNEKLFF. The CDR3 DNA is TGTGCCAGCAATGACGGGGGGGCGACTAATGAAAAACTGTTTTTT.